The 28 T cell receptor beta chains given below trace back to one sample, sequenced in a study of OX40 agonist ivuxolimab in advanced cancers. The library was obtained by the immunoSEQ multiplex PCR assay. TCRdb provides this immuneACCESS table in a form limited to in-frame rearrangements. Some clones are lacking; in checked studies, under half of them reflect an unresolved V gene, and why the rest are absent is not known. The sample table shows tens of thousands of clones, and approximately 75% are seen once. The top ten hold 2.6% of the sample. Sample: CD4+ or CD8+ T cells sorted from blood, taken in a trial of the OX40 agonist ivuxolimab. These receptor sequences come from an adult with an advanced solid tumor such as melanoma, head and neck, liver or kidney cancer.

The rearrangement joins TRBV6-1 to TRBJ1-3; 11 bases are shared with TRBD1. This CDR3 region has 15 residues. J was trimmed by 3 bases and V by 6 bases; bases with no gene match: 4. Germline-derived CDR1 and CDR2 are MNHNS and SASEGT. DNA of the CDR3: TGTGCCAGCAGGGGGACAGGGGGGGTTGGAAACACCATATATTTT. This gives the protein CASRGTGGVGNTIYF.

The rearrangement links TRBV7-9 to TRBJ1-2; D may be TRBD1 (6 bases). The CDR3 contains 13 residues. Germline V lookup: CDR1 SEHNR, CDR2 FQNEAQ (reference sequence). The V gene lost 0 bases and the J gene lost 9 bases, with 11 bases spanning the gap. This CDR3 reads CASSLAGGASYTF. The CDR3 region has the DNA TGTGCCAGCAGCTTAGCCGGGGGGGCGAGCTACACCTTC.

This chain connects TRBV19 to TRBJ1-1; a possible D gene is TRBD1 (6 bases). The V and J ends lost 5 bases and 4 bases respectively, with 14 bases between them. The CDR3 is made up of 14 amino acids. Looked up from germline, CDR1 is LNHDA and CDR2 is SQIVND (reference sequence). As DNA, the CDR3 is TGTGCCAGTAGTCGAGATGAGACAGGCACTGAAGCTTTCTTT. Its protein product is CASSRDETGTEAFF.

This clone came up a few times. This chain uses TRBV4-2 with TRBJ1-5, with a possible D match to TRBD1 (6 bases). The CDR3 totals 16 residues. Between the trimmed V and J ends, which lost 4 bases and 1 base, there was a span of 14 bases. Germline lookup yields CDR1 LGHNA and CDR2 YNFKEQ. The CDR3, as DNA: TGTGCCAGCAGCCCAGTTTGGGGGGCCAGCAATCAGCCCCAGCATTTT. Translation gives CASSPVWGASNQPQHF.

CDR3 sequence: CASSVGGPHNEQFF. For the CDR3, the DNA is TGTGCCAGCAGCGTAGGGGGACCTCACAATGAGCAGTTCTTC. The rearrangement uses TRBV9 and TRBJ2-1, with D possibly called TRBD1 or TRBD2 (5 bases each). Germline V CDR1 and CDR2: SGDLS, YYNGEE. Trimming stripped 0 bases from V and 5 bases from J, with 9 bases between. This CDR3 has 14 residues.

V usage is TRBV27 and J usage is TRBJ1-3, with 9 bases identical to TRBD1. CDR3 length equals 16 residues. Germline-derived CDR1 and CDR2 are MNHEY and SMNVEV (reference sequence). The V gene end was trimmed by 0 bases and the J gene end by 8 bases; junction bases not matched to a gene: 8. CDR3 nucleotides: TGTGCCAGCAGTTTATCGGCCGGGACAGGGTTCCACACCATATATTTT. Its translation is CASSLSAGTGFHTIYF.

CDR3 region: CASSLSSRVSSYNEQFF. CDR3 DNA: TGTGCCAGCAGCCTATCGTCCAGGGTCTCCTCCTACAATGAGCAGTTCTTC. The J gene is TRBJ2-1, the V gene TRBV7-2; D might be TRBD1 (5 bases). The CDR3 sequence is 17 residues long. The V end lost 5 bases, the J end lost 0 bases, and 17 bases lay between the germline ends. Germline V gene lookup returns CDR1 SGHTA and CDR2 FQGNSA.

The rearrangement uses TRBV19 and TRBJ2-5; 11 bases align to TRBD2. The V segment lost 10 bases and the J segment 3 bases; nucleotides outside the gene matches: 4. CDR3 length: 13 amino acids. Per the germline V gene, CDR1 is LNHDA and CDR2 is SQIVND (reference sequence). The CDR3 spells CATRGLAEETQYF. CDR3 DNA sequence: TGTGCCACCCGGGGACTAGCGGAAGAGACCCAGTACTTC.

The chain couples TRBV21-1 to TRBJ2-7; the D call TRBD1 from the table was never checked on the DNA. TRBV21-1 is marked as a pseudogene. This CDR3 spans 15 amino acids. The CDR3: CASSKAPDREDEQYV. CDR3 nucleotides: TGTGCCAGCAGCAAAGCGCCTGACAGGGAAGACGAGCAGTACGTC.

This clone was observed once. The chain couples TRBV2 to TRBJ1-5, with D unclear. The CDR3 has 17 amino acids. Germline CDR1 SNHLY, CDR2 FYNNEI. Trimming took 4 bases from V and 0 from J, leaving 16 bases between them. The CDR3 here is CASSVRRGGNSNQPQHF. The CDR3 DNA follows: TGTGCCAGCAGTGTAAGGCGCGGAGGGAATAGCAATCAGCCCCAGCATTTT.

This clone was seen once. The junction differs from germline at one of its ends, possibly a read error. The V call is TRBV13, the J call TRBJ1-1; D unclear. CDR3 length: 14 residues. The germline gives CDR1 PRHDT, CDR2 FYEKMQ (reference sequence). The CDR3 is CASSLLSLNTEAFF. CDR3 nucleotide sequence: TGTGCCAGCAGCTTACTATCCTTGAATACTGAAGCTTTCTTT.

The V and J genes are TRBV9 and TRBJ2-3, with 9 bases that match TRBD2. This CDR3 has 16 amino acids. CDR1 and CDR2 (germline): SGDLS, YYNGEE. J was trimmed by 4 bases and V by 3 bases; bases with no gene match: 9. The CDR3 reads CASSAAAGGLADTQYF. CDR3 coding DNA: TGTGCCAGCAGCGCCGCCGCGGGAGGGTTGGCAGATACGCAGTATTTT.

The chain joins TRBV7-3 to TRBJ2-3, with 12 positions matching TRBD2. This CDR3 has 18 amino acids. CDR1 is SGHTA and CDR2 is FQGTGA in the germline V gene. J was trimmed by 3 bases and V by 6 bases; bases with no gene match: 13. CDR3 in DNA: TGTGCCAGCAGTCCTAGTGCAACGACTAGCGGGAGAACAGATACGCAGTATTTT. This encodes CASSPSATTSGRTDTQYF.

The chain links TRBV10-3 to TRBJ2-7; 8 bases line up with TRBD1. Germline V gives CDR1 ENHRY, CDR2 SYGVKD. The CDR3 spans 13 residues. The V and J ends lost 4 bases and 5 bases, in that order; junction bases with no gene match: 4. The CDR3 region has the DNA TGTGCCATCAGTGGGACAGGGTGGGACGAGCAGTACGTC. Translated, it gives CAISGTGWDEQYV.

The gene calls are TRBV9 and TRBJ1-5; D possibly corresponds to TRBD1 (6 bases). The CDR3 sequence is 14 residues long. The germline V gene encodes CDR1 SGDLS and CDR2 YYNGEE. Deletions cut 0 bases from V and 7 bases from J, with 11 bases between. DNA for the CDR3: TGTGCCAGCAGCGTAGCCTCACAGGGCCAGCCCCAGCATTTT. It codes for CASSVASQGQPQHF.

V usage is TRBV7-6 and J usage is TRBJ2-1; 8 nucleotides align to TRBD2. Trimming cost V 1 base and J 4 bases; bases outside gene matches: 6. Per germline, CDR1 SGHVS and CDR2 FNYEAQ. This CDR3 contains 16 residues. The CDR3 sequence: CASSLVGLAGYNEQFF. The CDR3 DNA sequence: TGTGCCAGCAGCTTAGTAGGCTTAGCGGGGTACAATGAGCAGTTCTTC. Combining the CDR3 with reference TRBV7-6 and TRBJ2-1 gives the whole variable domain GAGVSQSPRYKVTKRGQDVALRCDPISGHVSLYWYRQALGQGPEFLTYFNYEAQQDKSGLPNDRFSAERPEGSISTLTIQRTEQRDSAMYRCASSLVGLAGYNEQFFGPGTRLTVL.

The chain couples TRBV25-1 to TRBJ1-1; 7 bases fit TRBD1. Germline CDR1 is MGHDK and CDR2 is SYGVNS. V lost 5 bases and J lost 3; bases outside the gene matches: 9. This CDR3 region has 15 residues. The DNA for the CDR3 is TGTGCCAGCAGTCCACTACAGGGGTGGGACACTGAAGCTTTCTTT. Amino acids: CASSPLQGWDTEAFF.

The chain uses TRBV28 and TRBJ2-1; TRBD2 matches 7 bases. CDR3 size: 14 residues. V was clipped by 3 bases and J by 5 bases; unmatched bases: 4. Germline loops: CDR1 MDHEN, CDR2 SYDVKM. CDR3 sequence reads: CASSFPGTNNEQFF. CDR3 DNA sequence: TGTGCCAGCAGTTTTCCCGGGACTAACAATGAGCAGTTCTTC.

This clone came up a few times. The rearrangement uses TRBV11-2 and TRBJ2-7; D unresolved. The germline gives CDR1 SGHAT, CDR2 FQNNGV. With 5 bases removed from V and 0 bases from J, the gap between germline ends came to 8 bases. CDR3 length: 13 residues. The CDR3 bases are TGTGCCAGCAGCCTTAGCACCTCCTACGAGCAGTACGTC. As protein: CASSLSTSYEQYV.

The V gene is TRBV7-3, the J gene TRBJ2-5; D is undetermined. From germline, CDR1 is SGHTA and CDR2 FQGTGA. The CDR3 consists of 13 residues. Trimming took 5 bases from V and 5 from J, leaving 12 bases between them. CDR3 amino acids: CASSKNVVETQYF. The DNA of the CDR3 is TGTGCCAGCAGCAAAAACGTGGTTGAGACCCAGTACTTC.

In this sample, this clone is medium-sized. The chain links TRBV16 to TRBJ2-7, with D maybe TRBD1 (5 bases). CDR3 length: 13 residues. Germline V gene lookup returns CDR1 KGHSY and CDR2 FQNENV. Trimming left V 2 bases short and J 0 bases short, with 5 bases between. The chain's CDR3 is CASSQRGSYEQYF. In nucleotides, the CDR3 is TGTGCCAGCAGCCAAAGGGGCTCCTACGAGCAGTACTTC. The full variable domain, with the rest looked up from reference TRBV16 and TRBJ2-7, is GEEVAQTPKHLVRGEGQKAKLYCAPIKGHSYVFWYQQVLKNEFKFLISFQNENVFDETGMPKERFSAKCLPNSPCSLEIQATKLEDSAVYFCASSQRGSYEQYFGPGTRLTVT.

This chain uses TRBV21-1 with TRBJ2-7; TRBD1 is taken as the D call from the table, unchecked against the DNA. TRBV21-1 is a listed pseudogene. The CDR3 totals 15 residues. CDR3 sequence reads: CASTSGGGCPYEQYV. CDR3 nucleotides: TGTGCCAGCACTTCAGGGGGCGGGTGCCCCTACGAGCAGTACGTC.

This chain uses TRBV30 with TRBJ1-5; 7 bases match TRBD1. This CDR3 region has 18 residues. Germline CDR1 reads GTSNPN; CDR2 reads SVGIG (reference sequence). After removal of 2 bases from V and 2 bases from J, the junction contained 15 bases not matched to a gene. This CDR3 reads CAWSPQSPYRGGNQPQHF. The CDR3 bases are TGTGCCTGGAGTCCTCAAAGCCCATACAGGGGCGGCAATCAGCCCCAGCATTTT.

The gene calls are TRBV29-1 and TRBJ2-3; maybe TRBD2 (5 bases). The CDR3 sequence is 15 residues long. Germline loops: CDR1 SQVTM, CDR2 ANQGSEA. V gave up 1 base and J gave up 1 base, with 12 bases separating them. CDR3 nucleotides: TGCAGCGTTGAAGGGCACTCGAGGGGCACAGATACGCAGTATTTT. It yields the protein CSVEGHSRGTDTQYF.

Only one count was recorded for this clone. The chain combines TRBV5-1 with TRBJ2-5, with D possibly TRBD2 on 5 matching bases. The DNA end is more similar to TRBJ2-7, so the J call may be wrong. The CDR3 extends over 12 amino acids. The germline V gene encodes CDR1 SGHRS and CDR2 YFSETQ. CDR3 DNA sequence: TGCGCCAGCAGGGGAGAAACCTACGAGCAGTACTTC. Translated: CASRGETYEQYF.

The chain employs TRBV7-3 and TRBJ2-7; a possible D gene is TRBD2 (5 bases). This CDR3 comprises 15 residues. Germline V gives CDR1 SGHTA, CDR2 FQGTGA. Deletions cut 2 bases from V and 7 bases from J, with 18 bases between. CDR3 bases: TGTGCCAGCAGCTTAGGATGGGGAGAAGTTTGGGAGCAGTACTTC. It translates to CASSLGWGEVWEQYF.

J is TRBJ1-1 and V is TRBV7-2, with D maybe TRBD1 (6 bases). V shed 5 bases and J shed 0 bases, with 13 bases lying between them. CDR3 length equals 15 residues. Germline lookup yields CDR1 SGHTA and CDR2 FQGNSA. The CDR3 region has the DNA TGTGCCAGCAGCGCCCAGGGGACCATGAACACTGAAGCTTTCTTT. This gives the protein CASSAQGTMNTEAFF.

V gene TRBV6-1 combines with J gene TRBJ2-7, with 7 nucleotides matching TRBD2. Germline V lookup: CDR1 MNHNS, CDR2 SASEGT. The trim removed 2 bases at V and 4 bases at J, leaving 8 bases unmatched. The CDR3 extends over 15 amino acids. The CDR3 DNA reads TGTGCCAGCAGTGAAATGGTGGGGGGGAGTTACGAGCAGTACTTC. Translated, it gives CASSEMVGGSYEQYF.